A single sample gave rise to the 25 T cell receptor beta chains below, sequenced in a study of shared clonotypes between healthy human individuals. TCRdb's copy holds only in-frame clones and misses some; the assay was immunoSEQ multiplex PCR. The sample has hundreds of thousands of clones; less than 85% are singletons. Sequenced material: memory CD4+ T cells sorted from blood. Subset here: CD45RA-negative fraction. These receptors originate from a woman in her thirties in good health.

The rearrangement uses TRBV28 and TRBJ1-1; the D is unclear. Germline V gene data show CDR1 as MDHEN and CDR2 as SYDVKM. V lost 1 base and J 11 bases, leaving 17 bases between the germline ends. The CDR3 runs 14 residues. The CDR3 loop reads CASSLFYGTREAFF. DNA for the CDR3: TGTGCCAGCAGTTTATTCTACGGAACTCGGGAGGCTTTCTTT.

This clone was found a few times. The V call is TRBV7-9, the J call TRBJ2-3; 10 bases are a match to TRBD2. This CDR3 region has 18 residues. Per the germline V gene, CDR1 is SEHNR and CDR2 is FQNEAQ (reference sequence). V trimming: 5 bases; J trimming: 4 bases; junction bases outside the gene matches: 15. The CDR3 DNA is TGTGCCAGCAGCCCCCCAAGGACTAGCGGAGACGGGGCAGATACGCAGTATTTT. As protein: CASSPPRTSGDGADTQYF.

J is TRBJ2-1 and V is TRBV5-1, with D tentatively TRBD2 (5 bases). V lost 0 bases to trimming and J lost 7 bases, with 14 bases between them. The CDR3 runs to 15 residues. Germline V gene lookup returns CDR1 SGHRS and CDR2 YFSETQ. The CDR3 protein is CASSLAISRGNEQFF. The DNA for the CDR3 is TGCGCCAGCAGCTTGGCTATTAGCCGGGGAAATGAGCAGTTCTTC.

This clone has only one observation. The V call is TRBV5-1, the J call TRBJ2-5; 8 positions match TRBD2. V was clipped by 4 bases and J by 3 bases; unmatched bases: 5. The length of the CDR3 is 14 residues. The germline V gene has CDR1 SGHRS and CDR2 YFSETQ. CDR3 loop: CASSLQLAEETQYF. The CDR3 DNA follows: TGCGCCAGCAGCCTCCAACTAGCGGAAGAGACCCAGTACTTC.

In this sample, this clone turned up a few times. The chain is built from TRBV7-9 and TRBJ2-7; D possibly uses TRBD1 or TRBD2 (7 bases each). Germline lookup yields CDR1 SEHNR and CDR2 FQNEAQ (reference sequence). Trimming took off 5 bases at V and 7 bases at J, with 18 bases between the two ends. The CDR3 has 14 amino acids. CDR3 in DNA: TGTGCCAGCAGCCGCGAGGGGGCCGGGAGGGAGCAGTACTTC. It translates to CASSREGAGREQYF. Looking up the rest from reference TRBV7-9 and TRBJ2-7 gives the full variable domain: DTGVSQNPRHKITKRGQNVTFRCDPISEHNRLYWYRQTLGQGPEFLTYFQNEAQLEKSRLLSDRFSAERPKGSFSTLEIQRTEQGDSAMYLCASSREGAGREQYFGPGTRLTVT.

The genes are TRBV10-3 and TRBJ2-7; possible D gene TRBD1, 6 bases. Between the trimmed V and J ends, which lost 3 bases and 0 bases, there was a span of 9 bases. The length of the CDR3 is 14 residues. CDR1 ENHRY and CDR2 SYGVKD come from the germline V gene. The CDR3 loop is CAISDPTGSYEQYF. CDR3 nucleotide sequence: TGTGCCATCAGTGACCCGACAGGCTCCTACGAGCAGTACTTC.

The genes are TRBV5-5 and TRBJ2-7, with 7 bases aligning to TRBD1. This CDR3 spans 15 amino acids. Losses at the gene ends were 2 bases for V and 2 bases for J; bases not matched to a gene: 7. Per germline, CDR1 SGHKS and CDR2 YYEKEE (reference sequence). CDR3 in amino acids: CASSFSGTATYEQYF. CDR3 bases: TGTGCCAGCAGCTTTTCCGGGACAGCCACCTACGAGCAGTACTTC.

This clone has only a few counts. Other DNA sequences in the same sample also yield this CDR3. The chain is built from TRBV4-1 and TRBJ2-1; D gene unclear. Trimming pared 1 base from V and 1 base from J, leaving 11 bases between. The CDR3 is made up of 16 amino acids. The germline gives CDR1 MGHRA, CDR2 YSYEKL. CDR3 loop: CASSQVNLVSYNEQFF. The CDR3 nucleotides read TGCGCCAGCAGCCAAGTTAACCTAGTATCCTACAATGAGCAGTTCTTC.

The sample holds a few counts of this clone. The chain links TRBV11-2 to TRBJ2-7, with TRBD1 as a possible D gene (6 bases). Trimming took off 5 bases at V and 6 bases at J, with 29 bases between the two ends. CDR3 length equals 18 residues. The germline gives CDR1 SGHAT, CDR2 FQNNGV. The CDR3 loop reads CASSRTTGGGSLGSEQYF. Written as DNA, the CDR3 is TGTGCCAGCAGCCGTACGACAGGCGGCGGTTCGTTAGGGTCCGAGCAGTACTTC.

This sequence joins TRBV5-4 and TRBJ2-5; D may be TRBD1 (7 bases). Trimming left V 4 bases short and J 2 bases short, with 18 bases between. Germline V gives CDR1 SGHNT, CDR2 YYREEE (reference sequence). The CDR3 spans 16 residues. The DNA for the CDR3 is TGTGCCAGCAGCCAACATCCAGGGGGGCGGCAAGAGACCCAGTACTTC. Its protein is CASSQHPGGRQETQYF.

The chain couples TRBV27 to TRBJ2-1; the D call may be TRBD1 or TRBD2 (5 bases each). This CDR3 is built from 15 residues. Germline V gene data show CDR1 as MNHEY and CDR2 as SMNVEV (reference sequence). Trimming shortened V by 7 bases and J by 8 bases, and 21 bases separated the two germline ends. The CDR3 DNA is TGTGCCAGCAACCAAGGGACCCCAGCTACATATGAGCAGTTCTTC. Amino acid sequence: CASNQGTPATYEQFF.

This sequence joins TRBV30 and TRBJ1-2, with D perhaps TRBD1 (6 bases). CDR1 and CDR2 from the germline V gene are GTSNPN and SVGIG (reference sequence). The CDR3 has 13 amino acids. Trimming shortened V by 0 bases and J by 7 bases, and 12 bases separated the two germline ends. CDR3 protein: CAWSVLGAIGYTF. The DNA of the CDR3 is TGTGCCTGGAGTGTTTTGGGGGCAATTGGCTACACCTTC.

This clone was picked up a small number of times. The gene calls are TRBV19 and TRBJ2-5; 7 bases are a match to TRBD2. Germline CDR1 is LNHDA and CDR2 is SQIVND (reference sequence). Trimming cost V 4 bases and J 2 bases; bases outside gene matches: 13. The CDR3 extends over 17 amino acids. The CDR3 nucleotides are TGTGCCAGTAGTACAGGGAGGGACCCGAATACTCAAGAGACCCAGTACTTC. As protein: CASSTGRDPNTQETQYF.

This chain connects TRBV7-8 to TRBJ2-1; D ambiguous. This CDR3 comprises 16 residues. Germline CDR1 and CDR2: SGHVS and FQNEAQ. V was cut by 0 bases and J by 0 bases, with 9 bases left in between. The CDR3 loop is CASSLARLSSYNEQFF. The CDR3 region has the DNA TGTGCCAGCAGCTTAGCGCGCCTAAGCTCCTACAATGAGCAGTTCTTC.

The V gene is TRBV28, the J gene TRBJ2-5; 7 positions match TRBD1. The CDR3 runs 15 residues. CDR1 MDHEN and CDR2 SYDVKM come from the germline V gene. Trimming cost V 4 bases and J 7 bases; bases outside gene matches: 12. This chain's CDR3 is CASSSYGQEWGTQYF. The CDR3 region has the DNA TGTGCCAGCAGTTCCTACGGACAGGAATGGGGGACCCAGTACTTC.

V is TRBV30 and J is TRBJ2-4, with D perhaps given as TRBD1 or TRBD2 (6 bases each). CDR3 size: 15 residues. In germline, CDR1 is GTSNPN, CDR2 SVGIG (reference sequence). V shed 0 bases and J shed 2 bases, with 11 bases lying between them. The CDR3 nucleotides are TGTGCCTGGAGTGTACCGGGGGCACCCAAAAACATTCAGTACTTC. Residues: CAWSVPGAPKNIQYF.

This chain links TRBV11-2 with TRBJ2-7, with D perhaps given as TRBD1 or TRBD2 (5 bases each). Trimming removed 0 bases at V and 6 bases at J, with 18 bases between. CDR3 length: 16 amino acids. Looked up from germline, CDR1 is SGHAT and CDR2 is FQNNGV. In DNA form, the CDR3 reads TGTGCCAGCAGCTTAGAGCCGGGCGAGGCAGGGAGCGAGCAGTACTTC. Amino acids: CASSLEPGEAGSEQYF.

The chain joins TRBV6-1 to TRBJ2-1; D possibly corresponds to TRBD2 (6 bases). V shed 5 bases and J shed 6 bases, with 14 bases lying between them. The CDR3 loop spans 14 amino acids. Germline V gene data show CDR1 as MNHNS and CDR2 as SASEGT. The CDR3 sequence is CASSKKEGLNEQFF. In DNA, the CDR3 is TGTGCCAGCAGTAAAAAGGAGGGACTCAATGAGCAGTTCTTC.

This clone was recorded only once. V is TRBV4-1 and J is TRBJ1-4, with D perhaps matching TRBD1 (6 bases). Trimming pared 0 bases from V and 8 bases from J, leaving 10 bases between. This CDR3 has 14 residues. Germline V gene sequence: CDR1 MGHRA, CDR2 YSYEKL. The CDR3 loop reads CASSQDRTAEKLFF. The CDR3 DNA is TGCGCCAGCAGCCAAGATAGGACAGCAGAAAAACTGTTTTTT.

The chain employs TRBV6-6 and TRBJ2-3, with D unresolved. Germline V gene sequence: CDR1 MNHNY, CDR2 SVGAGI (reference sequence). V shed 7 bases and J shed 2 bases, with 13 bases lying between them. This CDR3 is built from 14 residues. The CDR3 spells CASKTGGDTDTQYF. CDR3 bases: TGTGCCAGCAAGACCGGCGGAGACACAGATACGCAGTATTTT.

The chain couples TRBV1 to TRBJ1-2; the table's D call, TRBD1, was not checked against the DNA. TRBV1 is listed as a pseudogene. The CDR3 extends over 16 amino acids. CDR3 bases: TGCACCAGCAGCCCGACATGTTTGTGCGAAAGCTATGGCTACACCTTC. Its protein is CTSSPTCLCESYGYTF.

CDR3 residues: CASSLAGSGGNTIYF. DNA for the CDR3: TGCGCCAGCAGCTTGGCCGGGTCAGGGGGAAACACCATATATTTT. The chain links TRBV5-1 to TRBJ1-3; maybe TRBD1 (5 bases). This CDR3 region has 15 residues. Trimming pared 0 bases from V and 4 bases from J, leaving 11 bases between. Germline V gene data show CDR1 as SGHRS and CDR2 as YFSETQ.

About this clone itself: Distinct nucleotide sequences in the sample also encode this CDR3. The chain links TRBV28 to TRBJ1-1; D is possibly TRBD1 (5 bases). Germline V gene lookup returns CDR1 MDHEN and CDR2 SYDVKM. CDR3 length: 11 amino acids. Trimming took off 6 bases at V and 9 bases at J, with 11 bases between the two ends. CDR3 sequence: CASRLDSKAFF. The CDR3 bases are TGTGCCAGCAGGCTAGACAGCAAAGCTTTCTTT.

This clone was observed a few times. The chain couples TRBV5-4 to TRBJ2-7, with D uncertain. This CDR3 is built from 15 residues. Germline V CDR1 and CDR2: SGHNT, YYREEE (reference sequence). V was trimmed by 0 bases and J by 2 bases, leaving 12 bases between them. This CDR3 is CASSLDGDATYEQYF. In DNA, the CDR3 is TGTGCCAGCAGCTTGGATGGGGATGCCACCTACGAGCAGTACTTC.

This rearrangement joins TRBV18 to TRBJ1-1; maybe TRBD1 (6 bases). V was shortened by 3 bases and J by 3 bases, with 11 bases between the two germline ends. CDR3 length equals 14 residues. CDR1 KGHSH and CDR2 LQKENI come from the germline V gene. The CDR3 DNA is TGTGCCAGCTCACCCATACAGGGAGACACTGAAGCTTTCTTT. It translates to CASSPIQGDTEAFF.